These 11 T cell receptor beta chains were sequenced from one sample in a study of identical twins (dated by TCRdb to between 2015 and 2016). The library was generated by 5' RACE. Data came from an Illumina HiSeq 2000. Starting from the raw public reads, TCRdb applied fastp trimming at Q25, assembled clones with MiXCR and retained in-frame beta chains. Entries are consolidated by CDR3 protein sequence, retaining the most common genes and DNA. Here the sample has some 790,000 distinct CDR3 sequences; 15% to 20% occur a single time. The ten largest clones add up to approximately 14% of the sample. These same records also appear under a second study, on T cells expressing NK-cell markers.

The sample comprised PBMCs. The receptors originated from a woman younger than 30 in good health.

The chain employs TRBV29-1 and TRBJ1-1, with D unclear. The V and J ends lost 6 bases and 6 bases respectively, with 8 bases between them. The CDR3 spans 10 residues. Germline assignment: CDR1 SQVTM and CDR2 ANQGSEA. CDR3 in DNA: TGCAGCGTCTCCGTTTCTGAAGCTTTCTTT. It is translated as CSVSVSEAFF.

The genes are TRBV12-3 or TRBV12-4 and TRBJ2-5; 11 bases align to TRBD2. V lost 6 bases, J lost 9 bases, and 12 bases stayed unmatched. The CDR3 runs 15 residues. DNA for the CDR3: TGTGCCAGCAGCAGTAGCGGGAGGGGGGTCCTGGCCCAGTACTTC. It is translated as CASSSSGRGVLAQYF.

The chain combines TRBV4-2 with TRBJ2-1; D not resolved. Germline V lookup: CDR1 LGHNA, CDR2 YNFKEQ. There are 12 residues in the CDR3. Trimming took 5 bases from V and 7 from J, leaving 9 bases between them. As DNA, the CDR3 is TGTGCCAGCAGCGCAATGGGGAATGAGCAGTTCTTC. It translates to CASSAMGNEQFF.

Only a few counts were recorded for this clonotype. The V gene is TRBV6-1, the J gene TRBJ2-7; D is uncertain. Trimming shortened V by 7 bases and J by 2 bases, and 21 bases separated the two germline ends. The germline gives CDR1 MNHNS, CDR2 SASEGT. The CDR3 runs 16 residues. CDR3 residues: CASTPTSATDAYEQYF. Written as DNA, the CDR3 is TGTGCCAGCACTCCGACCTCCGCGACTGATGCCTACGAGCAGTACTTC.

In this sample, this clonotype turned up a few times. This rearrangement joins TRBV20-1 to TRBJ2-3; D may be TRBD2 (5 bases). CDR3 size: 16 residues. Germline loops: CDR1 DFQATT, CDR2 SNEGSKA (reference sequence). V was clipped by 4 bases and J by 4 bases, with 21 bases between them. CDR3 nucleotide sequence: TGCAGTGCTACGGAACGGATTCGAACTAGTCCAGATACGCAGTATTTT. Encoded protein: CSATERIRTSPDTQYF.

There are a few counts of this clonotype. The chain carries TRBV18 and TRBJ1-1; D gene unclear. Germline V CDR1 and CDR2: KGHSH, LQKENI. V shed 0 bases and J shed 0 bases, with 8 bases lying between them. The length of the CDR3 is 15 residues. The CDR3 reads CASSPPIGMNTEAFF. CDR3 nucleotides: TGTGCCAGCTCACCACCGATAGGGATGAACACTGAAGCTTTCTTT.

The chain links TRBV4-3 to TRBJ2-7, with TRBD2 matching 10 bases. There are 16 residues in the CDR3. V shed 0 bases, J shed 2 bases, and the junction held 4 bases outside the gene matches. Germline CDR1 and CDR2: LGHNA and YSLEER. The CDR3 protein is CASSQDLAGGTYEQYF. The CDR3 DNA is TGCGCCAGCAGCCAAGATTTAGCGGGAGGAACCTACGAGCAGTACTTC.

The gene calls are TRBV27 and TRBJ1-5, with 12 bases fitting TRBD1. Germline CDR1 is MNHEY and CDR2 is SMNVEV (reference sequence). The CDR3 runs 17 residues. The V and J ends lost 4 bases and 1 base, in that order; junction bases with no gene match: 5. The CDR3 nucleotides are TGTGCCAGCAGTTCGGGACAGGGGGCTGTCAGCAATCAGCCCCAGCATTTT. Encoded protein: CASSSGQGAVSNQPQHF.

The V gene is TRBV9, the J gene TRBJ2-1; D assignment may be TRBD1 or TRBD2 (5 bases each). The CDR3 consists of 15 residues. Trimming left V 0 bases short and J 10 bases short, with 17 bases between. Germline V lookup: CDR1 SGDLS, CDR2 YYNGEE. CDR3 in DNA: TGTGCCAGCAGCGTAGGGGGCGGGTGGGGTGGAGAGCAGTTCTTC. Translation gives CASSVGGGWGGEQFF. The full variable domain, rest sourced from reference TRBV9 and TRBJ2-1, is DSGVTQTPKHLITATGQRVTLRCSPRSGDLSVYWYQQSLDQGLQFLIQYYNGEERAKGNILERFSAQQFPDLHSELNLSSLELGDSALYFCASSVGGGWGGEQFFGPGTRLTVL.

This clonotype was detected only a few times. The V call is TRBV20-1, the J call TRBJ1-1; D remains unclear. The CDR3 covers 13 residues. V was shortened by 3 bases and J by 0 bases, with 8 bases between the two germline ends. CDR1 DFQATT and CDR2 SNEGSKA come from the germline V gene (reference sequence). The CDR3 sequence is CSASRTLNTEAFF. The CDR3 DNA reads TGCAGTGCTAGTCGGACGTTGAACACTGAAGCTTTCTTT.

CDR3 protein: CASSLQQSDEQYF. DNA for the CDR3: TGTGCCAGCTCACTCCAGCAATCTGACGAGCAGTACTTC. The chain is built from TRBV18 and TRBJ2-7; D unresolved. In germline, CDR1 is KGHSH, CDR2 LQKENI. The V end was cut by 4 bases, the J end by 5 bases, with 12 bases between. The CDR3 loop spans 13 amino acids. Variable domain in full (rest from reference TRBV18 and TRBJ2-7): NAGVMQNPRHLVRRRGQEARLRCSPMKGHSHVYWYRQLPEEGLKFMVYLQKENIIDESGMPKERFSAEFPKEGPSILRIQQVVRGDSAAYFCASSLQQSDEQYFGPGTRLTVT.